This T cell receptor (beta chain) was sequenced during a study of technical replicates of blood from several donors. TCRdb's copy holds only in-frame clones and misses some; the assay was immunoSEQ multiplex PCR. The repertoire holds about 75,000 clones, 91% seen once, with 0.37% in the top ten. CDR1 is MNHEY and CDR2 is SVGAGI in the germline V gene. The CDR3 extends over 16 amino acids. The V gene lost 3 bases and the J gene lost 3 bases, with 12 bases spanning the gap. This clonotype was obtained from a human donor in good health. Some clones in this sample may be carry-over from other donors' samples. The chain employs TRBV6-5 and TRBJ2-6; unclear D gene. Sequencing was carried out using T cells isolated from PBMCs. For the CDR3, the DNA is TGTGCCAGCAGTTATCGCGGTTTAATTGGGGCCAACGTCCTGACTTTC. Its protein is CASSYRGLIGANVLTF.